A single T cell receptor beta chain is shown here with its context. The antigen this receptor binds is unknown. The record has no base qualities; no much larger clone is one base away. Reading the label with the study, this specimen's time point is: sample taken at primary tumor resection. Donors were around 71 patients with early-stage, untreated non-small cell lung cancer from the lung TRACERx cohort. TCR sequencing used whole RNA extracted from tumor and nontumor lung tissue, or from cryopreserved PBMC samples, without cell sorting. Only patients with enough RNA available from two or more tumor regions were chosen for TCR sequencing. Libraries were made using 5' RACE. The reads were generated on a NextSeq 500. The TCR library protocol attached a unique molecular identifier to each TCR cDNA molecule to allow correction of PCR and sequencing errors. The authors' pipeline ran thus. TCR identification, UMI-based error correction and CDR3 extraction were all carried out with Decombinator tools. TCRs above a frequency of 2 per 1,000, corresponding to the top 1% of the tumor frequency distribution, were defined as expanded. Each repertoire was subsampled 100 times to 5,000 TCRs, after which Renyi diversity was computed with the R vegan package. CDR3 similarity networks were built from amino acid triplet string-kernel similarity, connecting CDR3s with pairwise similarity above 0.82. TCRdb reprocessed the public reads (quality trimming at Q25 with fastp, clone calling with MiXCR) and kept in-frame beta chains. Each entry merges the rows of one CDR3 protein and shows their most common DNA and genes. TCRdb's processing, not the authors' own work, is the source of the V and J calls. This sample gives about 78,000 distinct CDR3 sequences in total; 7.5% to 9.5% of them show up just once. The ten largest account for 6.8% of the sample.

The sample comes from a study of spatial heterogeneity in lung cancer (dated by TCRdb to about 2019). Background on the whole study: Beta-chain transcripts were consistently detected in greater numbers than alpha-chain transcripts, which likely reflected higher beta-chain transcript abundance. The study quantitatively compared TCR alpha and beta repertoires across multiple tumor regions, matched nontumor lung and blood in non-small cell lung cancer. Both alpha and beta chains were TCR-sequenced in samples taken at surgery, namely 220 tumor regions, 64 matched nontumor lung samples and roughly 56 PBMC samples. In the raw uncorrected reads, each unique combination of TCR and UMI appeared on average more than ten times. The study linked features of the TCR repertoire to counts of nonsynonymous mutations, which were determined by whole-exome sequencing of tumor tissue. Points the paper makes about the study in general: Ubiquitous expanded tumor TCRs showed up in blood more often at tumor resection than at routine follow-up. Additional single-cell paired TCR alpha and beta sequencing was considered necessary to confirm, at a functional level, the hypothesis that regional TCRs recognize regional mutations.

Trimming removed 3 bases from V and 5 bases from J; the gene matches leave 3 bases unexplained. The CDR3 spans 14 residues, from the cysteine through the phenylalanine. Only the CDR3 DNA stays, 42 bases, in frame from base 1. CDR1 and CDR2 are read off the germline V gene as LGHNA and YSLEER. This TCR was recovered from a male donor with early-stage non-small cell lung cancer. This chain joins TRBV4-3 to TRBJ2-7, and TRBD1 aligns with 11 junction nucleotides. Sequencing was performed on PBMCs, taken at surgery. The base sequence is TGCGCCAGCAGCCACGGACAGGGGGCGAACGAGCAGTACTTC. Translation gives CASSHGQGANEQYF.